These T cell receptor beta chains were read from a single sample in a study of OX40 agonist ivuxolimab in advanced cancers. Method: immunoSEQ multiplex PCR; TCRdb's copy keeps in-frame clones and lacks some. Here the sample spans about 19,000 clones, around four fifths being singletons. This sample comprised CD4+ or CD8+ T cells sorted from blood, obtained in a trial of the OX40 agonist ivuxolimab. The receptors derive from an adult with an advanced solid tumor such as melanoma, head and neck, liver or kidney cancer. CDR3s include the opening cysteine and the closing phenylalanine or tryptophan. D genes are given only for firm matches. Size is omitted from some rows. Given values are once, few, many or a class for expanded clones.

v_gene: TRBV4-2
abundance: -
d_gene: -
j_gene: TRBJ1-2
CDR3aa: CASSLWDISNYGYTF
CDR3nt: TGTGCCAGCAGCTTATGGGACATTTCTAACTATGGCTACACCTTC

v_gene: TRBV19
abundance: -
d_gene: -
j_gene: TRBJ2-1
CDR3aa: CASSDKGGNEQFF
CDR3nt: TGTGCCAGTAGTGACAAAGGGGGCAATGAGCAGTTCTTC

v_gene: TRBV30
abundance: few
d_gene: TRBD1
j_gene: TRBJ1-1
CDR3aa: CACQQGPNTEAFF
CDR3nt: TGTGCCTGCCAACAGGGGCCGAACACTGAAGCTTTCTTT

v_gene: TRBV27
abundance: -
d_gene: TRBD2
j_gene: TRBJ2-1
CDR3aa: CASSSWTSGRENEQFF
CDR3nt: TGTGCCAGCAGTTCGTGGACTAGCGGGAGGGAAAATGAGCAGTTCTTC

v_gene: TRBV7-9
abundance: -
d_gene: TRBD1
j_gene: TRBJ1-3
CDR3aa: CASSLTQGAFGNTIYF
CDR3nt: TGTGCCAGCAGCTTAACCCAGGGGGCTTTTGGAAACACCATATATTTT

v_gene: TRBV6-5
abundance: -
d_gene: -
j_gene: TRBJ2-5
CDR3aa: CASSLRSSAQETQYF
CDR3nt: TGTGCCAGCAGTCTCCGGTCTAGCGCACAAGAGACCCAGTACTTC

v_gene: TRBV6-5
abundance: -
d_gene: -
j_gene: TRBJ2-5
CDR3aa: CASSYVTGLQETQYF
CDR3nt: TGTGCCAGCAGTTACGTCACAGGGCTACAAGAGACCCAGTACTTC

v_gene: TRBV9
abundance: -
d_gene: TRBD1
j_gene: TRBJ2-7
CDR3aa: CASSVGDRPYEQYF
CDR3nt: TGTGCCAGCAGCGTAGGGGACAGGCCCTACGAGCAGTACTTC

v_gene: TRBV7-9
abundance: -
d_gene: -
j_gene: TRBJ2-3
CDR3aa: CASSLVPSHLTDTQYF
CDR3nt: TGTGCCAGCAGCTTAGTCCCCAGCCACTTAACAGATACGCAGTATTTT

v_gene: TRBV7-2
abundance: -
d_gene: -
j_gene: TRBJ1-1
CDR3aa: CASSSRTDSPRAFF
CDR3nt: TGTGCCAGCAGCTCACGTACGGATTCCCCGAGGGCTTTCTTT

v_gene: TRBV6-5
abundance: -
d_gene: -
j_gene: TRBJ1-1
CDR3aa: CASSYMAGSDEAFF
CDR3nt: TGTGCCAGCAGTTACATGGCAGGGTCTGATGAAGCTTTCTTT

v_gene: TRBV27
abundance: few
d_gene: -
j_gene: TRBJ2-7
CDR3aa: CASSSSTSRAYEQYF
CDR3nt: TGTGCCAGCAGTTCCTCGACTAGTAGGGCCTACGAGCAGTACTTC

v_gene: TRBV11-2
abundance: few
d_gene: TRBD2
j_gene: TRBJ2-1
CDR3aa: CASSWTSGPHNEQFF
CDR3nt: TGTGCCAGCAGCTGGACTAGCGGCCCCCACAATGAGCAGTTCTTC

v_gene: TRBV6-4
abundance: -
d_gene: -
j_gene: TRBJ2-1
CDR3aa: CASSEQPAGGNEQFF
CDR3nt: TGTGCCAGCAGTGAACAACCGGCCGGAGGGAATGAGCAGTTCTTC

v_gene: TRBV5-1
abundance: -
d_gene: -
j_gene: TRBJ2-1
CDR3aa: CASSAVSGAYNEQFF
CDR3nt: TGCGCCAGCAGCGCCGTCTCAGGGGCCTACAATGAGCAGTTCTTC

v_gene: TRBV15
abundance: -
d_gene: -
j_gene: TRBJ1-1
CDR3aa: CATSREEAGSPTEAFF
CDR3nt: TGTGCCACCAGCAGAGAAGAGGCAGGGTCCCCCACTGAAGCTTTCTTT

v_gene: TRBV4-2
abundance: -
d_gene: -
j_gene: TRBJ1-5
CDR3aa: CASSHWRDDQPQHF
CDR3nt: TGTGCCAGCAGTCATTGGAGGGACGATCAGCCCCAGCATTTT

v_gene: TRBV29-1
abundance: medium-sized
d_gene: -
j_gene: TRBJ1-1
CDR3aa: CSVQVYTEAFF
CDR3nt: TGCAGCGTACAGGTATACACTGAAGCTTTCTTT

v_gene: TRBV27
abundance: -
d_gene: TRBD1
j_gene: TRBJ1-6
CDR3aa: CASSLTGYNSPLHF
CDR3nt: TGTGCCAGCAGTTTGACAGGGTATAATTCACCCCTCCACTTT

v_gene: TRBV7-6
abundance: -
d_gene: -
j_gene: TRBJ1-2
CDR3aa: CASSQDVVRDGYNYGYTF
CDR3nt: TGTGCCAGCAGCCAAGACGTCGTCCGGGACGGATATAACTATGGCTACACCTTC

v_gene: TRBV13
abundance: -
d_gene: -
j_gene: TRBJ2-1
CDR3aa: CASSLAPGLYNEQFF
CDR3nt: TGTGCCAGCAGCTTAGCTCCAGGGCTATACAATGAGCAGTTCTTC

v_gene: TRBV27
abundance: -
d_gene: TRBD2
j_gene: TRBJ2-5
CDR3aa: CASSLIPWGGSQETQYF
CDR3nt: TGTGCCAGCAGTTTAATACCCTGGGGGGGGTCGCAAGAGACCCAGTACTTC

v_gene: TRBV5-6
abundance: -
d_gene: TRBD2
j_gene: TRBJ2-3
CDR3aa: CASSPIKRGFGDTQYF
CDR3nt: TGTGCCAGCAGCCCAATCAAGCGGGGGTTCGGAGATACGCAGTATTTT